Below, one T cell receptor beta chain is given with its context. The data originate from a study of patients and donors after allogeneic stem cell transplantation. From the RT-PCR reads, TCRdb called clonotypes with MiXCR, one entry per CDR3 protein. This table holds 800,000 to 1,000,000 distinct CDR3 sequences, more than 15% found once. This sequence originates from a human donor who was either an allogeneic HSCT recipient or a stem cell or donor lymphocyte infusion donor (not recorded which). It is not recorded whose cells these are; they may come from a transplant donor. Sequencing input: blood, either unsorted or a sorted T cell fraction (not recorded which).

CDR3 region: CASISDPNQPQHF. DNA for the CDR3: TGTGCCAGCATTTCTGACCCGAATCAGCCCCAGCATTTT. V is TRBV12-3 or TRBV12-4 and J is TRBJ1-5; no definite D call. Trimming left V 7 bases short and J 4 bases short, with 11 bases between. The CDR3 is made up of 13 amino acids.